One and the same sample provided the 22 T cell receptor beta chains below, sequenced in a study of beta chain features in type 1 diabetes. The entirety of the isolated RNA underwent reverse transcription, so expressed TCRB transcripts were sequenced. Sequencing was performed with immunoSEQ multiplex PCR; in TCRdb, only in-frame clones are kept and a portion is missing. The sample carries some 220,000 clones, 11% recorded once. The source material was central memory CD4+ T cells from blood. These receptors all come from a man aged 18 to 29 in good health.

There are a few counts of this clone. The chain uses TRBV29-1 and TRBJ2-7; TRBD1 matches at 10 bases. Trimming cost V 4 bases and J 5 bases; bases outside gene matches: 14. CDR3 length: 16 residues. Germline CDR1 reads SQVTM; CDR2 reads ANQGSEA. DNA for the CDR3: TGCAGCGTTGCTGTTACCGTCGGGACAGGGGTTCACGAGCAGTACTTC. It yields the protein CSVAVTVGTGVHEQYF.

The table lists this clone with a few counts. The chain uses TRBV29-1 and TRBJ2-5; no reliable D call. Germline CDR1 and CDR2: SQVTM and ANQGSEA. This CDR3 comprises 11 residues. V was trimmed by 4 bases and J by 1 base, leaving 4 bases between them. CDR3 nucleotide sequence: TGCAGCGTTGGGCGCCAAGAGACCCAGTACTTC. It specifies CSVGRQETQYF.

This clone was detected only a few times. The V gene is TRBV5-1, the J gene TRBJ2-3; D perhaps matches TRBD1 (6 bases). Trimming took 0 bases from V and 4 from J, leaving 9 bases between them. Germline values: CDR1 SGHRS, CDR2 YFSETQ. The CDR3 contains 14 residues. DNA for the CDR3: TGCGCCAGCAGCTTGGACAGGGTCCCAGATACGCAGTATTTT. Its protein is CASSLDRVPDTQYF.

This clone was seen a handful of times. The V gene is TRBV7-2, the J gene TRBJ2-7; 8 positions match TRBD1. The junction had 9 bases not matched to a gene; V was cut back by 1 base and J by 7 bases. The CDR3 is made up of 15 amino acids. Germline V gives CDR1 SGHTA, CDR2 FQGNSA. The CDR3, as DNA: TGTGCCAGCAGCTTAGATCCAGGGGGCCTTGGGGAGCAGTACTTC. It is translated as CASSLDPGGLGEQYF.

The chain links TRBV11-2 to TRBJ2-1; either TRBD1 or TRBD2 may fit D (5 bases each). V gave up 4 bases and J gave up 15 bases, with 19 bases separating them. Per germline, CDR1 SGHAT and CDR2 FQNNGV. This CDR3 comprises 13 residues. In DNA, the CDR3 is TGTGCCAGCAGCTCCGAACCACGGGACCCCTCGTTCTTC. Translated, it gives CASSSEPRDPSFF.

The sample holds a few counts of this clone. The rearrangement joins TRBV15 to TRBJ2-5; D is possibly TRBD1 (7 bases). The CDR3 has 14 residues. Per germline, CDR1 LNHNV and CDR2 YYDKDF (reference sequence). The V end lost 3 bases, the J end lost 4 bases, and 12 bases lay between the germline ends. The CDR3 reads CATSRTGRGETQYF. In DNA, the CDR3 is TGTGCCACCAGCAGGACAGGGCGGGGAGAGACCCAGTACTTC.

This clone showed up just a few times. The genes are TRBV29-1 and TRBJ1-1, with D unresolved. Germline lookup yields CDR1 SQVTM and CDR2 ANQGSEA. Trimming shortened V by 7 bases and J by 1 base, and 4 bases separated the two germline ends. The CDR3 is made up of 10 amino acids. Written as DNA, the CDR3 is TGCAGCGGGGGGAACACTGAAGCTTTCTTT. This codes for CSGGNTEAFF.

This clone was counted between two and nine times. Written as DNA, the CDR3 is TGCGCCAGCAGCTCCCCACCTACCTACGAGCAGTACTTC. Its translation: CASSSPPTYEQYF. The V gene is TRBV5-1, the J gene TRBJ2-7; D uncertain. Trimming cost V 3 bases and J 2 bases, with 9 bases left between them. This CDR3 is 13 amino acids long. The germline gives CDR1 SGHRS, CDR2 YFSETQ.

The chain couples TRBV5-1 to TRBJ1-3, with D hard to call. The CDR3 has 16 amino acids. V was shortened by 3 bases and J by 0 bases, with 13 bases between the two germline ends. CDR1 is SGHRS, CDR2 YFSETQ, per germline. This CDR3 reads CASSSDPPDSGNTIYF. DNA of the CDR3: TGCGCCAGCAGCTCGGACCCTCCTGACTCTGGAAACACCATATATTTT.

Comments on this clone: This likely comes from a read error, as the CDR3 has no conserved phenylalanine or tryptophan at its end. The DNA is left out, because the CDR3 cannot be placed on it with certainty; the CDR3 is given as TCRdb lists it. The V call is TRBV28, the J call TRBJ1-1; TRBD1, the table's D call, was not compared with the DNA. 9 amino acids form the CDR3, both terminal residues included. Germline V gene sequence: CDR1 MDHEN, CDR2 SYDVKM. The CDR3 sequence: CASSLSGQG.

This sequence joins TRBV19 and TRBJ1-5, with D unclear. Per the germline V gene, CDR1 is LNHDA and CDR2 is SQIVND (reference sequence). Trimming stripped 6 bases from V and 1 base from J, with 16 bases between. This CDR3 comprises 16 residues. The CDR3: CASRTFDGRSNQPQHF. In DNA, the CDR3 is TGTGCCAGTAGGACCTTCGACGGCCGGAGCAATCAGCCCCAGCATTTT.

The chain combines TRBV29-1 with TRBJ1-2; D might be TRBD1 (5 bases). V shed 4 bases and J shed 1 base, with 16 bases lying between them. The CDR3 is made up of 15 amino acids. Germline V gene data show CDR1 as SQVTM and CDR2 as ANQGSEA. The CDR3 protein is CSVGSPGSFNYGYTF. CDR3 sequence (DNA): TGCAGCGTTGGCTCGCCAGGGAGTTTTAACTATGGCTACACCTTC.

The chain recombines TRBV4-1 with TRBJ2-1, with 9 bases fitting TRBD2. This CDR3 has 15 amino acids. With V trimmed by 0 bases and J by 8 bases, 5 bases remained unmatched. CDR1 is MGHRA and CDR2 is YSYEKL in the germline V gene. The CDR3 nucleotides are TGCGCCAGCAGCCAAGAACGGCTAGCGGGATATGAGCAGTTCTTC. It is translated as CASSQERLAGYEQFF.

This clone was counted a few times. The CDR3 DNA is TGTGCCAGCAGTTTACGGCCCCAGGCAGGGGGCTACACTGAAGCTTTCTTT. It specifies CASSLRPQAGGYTEAFF. V and J are TRBV27 and TRBJ1-1, with 8 nucleotides matching TRBD1. After removal of 2 bases from V and 3 bases from J, the junction contained 11 bases not matched to a gene. Germline values: CDR1 MNHEY, CDR2 SMNVEV (reference sequence). CDR3 size: 17 residues.

This clone was picked up a small number of times. J is TRBJ2-3 and V is TRBV5-4; no definite D call. Trimming pared 1 base from V and 6 bases from J, leaving 12 bases between. The CDR3 has 14 residues. Germline CDR1 SGHNT, CDR2 YYREEE (reference sequence). CDR3 protein: CASSLQHVGDTQYF. The CDR3 region has the DNA TGTGCCAGCAGCTTGCAACACGTTGGGGATACGCAGTATTTT. The full variable domain, rest sourced from reference TRBV5-4 and TRBJ2-3, is ETGVTQSPTHLIKTRGQQVTLRCSSQSGHNTVSWYQQALGQGPQFIFQYYREEENGRGNFPPRFSGLQFPNYSSELNVNALELDDSALYLCASSLQHVGDTQYFGPGTRLTVL.

This clone was found a few times. The sample has other DNA sequences that encode this CDR3 too. J is TRBJ2-5 and V is TRBV5-1; D remains unclear. The V gene's germline CDR1 is SGHRS and CDR2 YFSETQ. V lost 0 bases, J lost 4 bases, and 7 bases lay in between. This CDR3 spans 13 amino acids. The CDR3 sequence: CASSLGVRETQYF. The DNA for the CDR3 is TGCGCCAGCAGCTTGGGGGTTAGAGAGACCCAGTACTTC. The variable domain in full, completed from reference TRBV5-1 and TRBJ2-5, reads KAGVTQTPRYLIKTRGQQVTLSCSPISGHRSVSWYQQTPGQGLQFLFEYFSETQRNKGNFPGRFSGRQFSNSRSEMNVSTLELGDSALYLCASSLGVRETQYFGPGTRLLVL.

The gene calls are TRBV29-1 and TRBJ2-3; D remains unclear. Germline CDR1 SQVTM, CDR2 ANQGSEA. There are 12 residues in the CDR3. Trimming stripped 7 bases from V and 1 base from J, with 9 bases between. The CDR3 DNA reads TGCAGCGCTGAGGAAGGCACAGATACGCAGTATTTT. This codes for CSAEEGTDTQYF.

The V and J genes are TRBV6-5 and TRBJ2-2; D gene uncertain. CDR3 length: 15 residues. The germline CDR1 and CDR2 sequences are MNHEY and SVGAGI. Trimming stripped 0 bases from V and 6 bases from J, with 11 bases between. The CDR3 region is CASSYSLDPAGELFF. CDR3 DNA sequence: TGTGCCAGCAGTTACTCCCTCGACCCCGCCGGGGAGCTGTTTTTT.

J is TRBJ2-7 and V is TRBV28, with a tentative D call TRBD1 (5 bases). Germline V gene sequence: CDR1 MDHEN, CDR2 SYDVKM. The V end lost 10 bases, the J end lost 0 bases, and 10 bases lay between the germline ends. The CDR3 sequence is 12 residues long. CDR3: CATHRSSYEQYF. The DNA of the CDR3 is TGTGCCACCCACAGGAGCTCCTACGAGCAGTACTTC.

This clone turned up a few times. The rearrangement links TRBV14 to TRBJ2-7, with 9 nucleotides matching TRBD1. After removal of 2 bases from V and 6 bases from J, the junction contained 8 bases not matched to a gene. Germline lookup yields CDR1 SGHDN and CDR2 FVKESK. The length of the CDR3 is 15 residues. CDR3 amino acids: CASSQTPGQGSEQYF. Here the CDR3 DNA reads TGTGCCAGCAGCCAAACTCCGGGACAGGGTTCCGAGCAGTACTTC.

This chain uses TRBV15 with TRBJ1-1, with D tentatively TRBD1 (6 bases). Germline V CDR1 and CDR2: LNHNV, YYDKDF (reference sequence). Deletions cut 6 bases from V and 5 bases from J, with 22 bases between. The CDR3 length is 16 residues. In DNA form, the CDR3 reads TGTGCCACCAGAGGGACAAGGGCTCCCCGGGATACTGAAGCTTTCTTT. This sequence encodes CATRGTRAPRDTEAFF.

The V gene is TRBV30, the J gene TRBJ2-7; D is perhaps TRBD1 or TRBD2 (7 bases each). The germline V and J ends were trimmed by 0 bases and 1 base, with 13 bases remaining between them. This CDR3 region has 15 residues. Germline V gives CDR1 GTSNPN, CDR2 SVGIG (reference sequence). CDR3 loop: CAWSVGGDSSYEQYF. The CDR3 DNA sequence: TGTGCCTGGAGTGTAGGGGGGGACAGTTCCTACGAGCAGTACTTC.